The 23 T cell receptor beta chains given below trace back to one sample, sequenced in a study of T-cell memory formation after mild COVID-19. Each CDR3 protein gets one entry after TCRdb re-called the 5' RACE reads with MiXCR. This table has a few hundred thousand distinct CDR3 sequences, around 15% appearing once. Sequenced material: PBMCs or a T cell subset sorted from them (not recorded which). All receptors come from a man between 18 and 35 years old who had mild COVID-19 (a few samples of this study predate the infection). Cell type and time point are not known.

The chain couples TRBV2 to TRBJ2-5, with a weak D call TRBD1 (6 bases). Germline-derived CDR1 and CDR2 are SNHLY and FYNNEI. The CDR3 runs to 14 residues. The V end lost 8 bases, the J end lost 9 bases, and 22 bases lay between the germline ends. CDR3 bases: TGTGCCAGCGCGAAAACTACAGGGCCTGGGGCCCAGTACTTC. Protein sequence: CASAKTTGPGAQYF.

The rearrangement joins TRBV5-1 to TRBJ1-1; a possible D gene is TRBD1 (6 bases). The CDR3 totals 13 residues. Germline V gene data show CDR1 as SGHRS and CDR2 as YFSETQ. V was trimmed by 5 bases and J by 5 bases, leaving 13 bases between them. The CDR3 DNA is TGCGCCAGCAGTCAGGGGACGCTGACTGAAGCTTTCTTT. Translating it yields CASSQGTLTEAFF.

The J gene is TRBJ1-2, the V gene TRBV11-2; D might be TRBD1 (6 bases). The CDR3 loop spans 15 amino acids. Between the trimmed V and J ends, which lost 7 bases and 4 bases, there was a span of 19 bases. The germline V gene has CDR1 SGHAT and CDR2 FQNNGV. The CDR3 sequence: CASNHNRDSAYGYTF. CDR3 nucleotides: TGTGCCAGCAATCACAACAGGGATAGTGCCTATGGCTACACCTTC.

The chain uses TRBV10-3 and TRBJ1-3, with TRBD1 matching over 9 bases. V was clipped by 10 bases and J by 2 bases; unmatched bases: 12. Germline CDR1 reads ENHRY; CDR2 reads SYGVKD. The CDR3 extends over 16 amino acids. The CDR3, as DNA: TGTGCCACCTCGGGGAGTACAGGGGGCGCTGGAAACACCATATATTTT. Translation gives CATSGSTGGAGNTIYF.

The V gene is TRBV3-1, the J gene TRBJ1-2; D not resolved. Germline loops: CDR1 LGHDT, CDR2 YNNKEL (reference sequence). Deletions cut 0 bases from V and 3 bases from J, with 8 bases between. This CDR3 has 14 amino acids. CDR3 coding DNA: TGTGCCAGCAGCCAAGATGAGGGTCACTATGGCTACACCTTC. It specifies CASSQDEGHYGYTF. Full variable domain (outside the CDR3, taken from reference TRBV3-1 and TRBJ1-2): DTAVSQTPKYLVTQMGNDKSIKCEQNLGHDTMYWYKQDSKKFLKIMFSYNNKELIINETVPNRFSPKSPDKAHLNLHINSLELGDSAVYFCASSQDEGHYGYTFGSGTRLTVV.

This clonotype was seen at least ten times. The genes are TRBV11-3 and TRBJ2-5, with D unresolved. Trimming pared 4 bases from V and 5 bases from J, leaving 14 bases between. The CDR3 length is 14 residues. Germline V gene sequence: CDR1 SGHNT, CDR2 YENEEA. This CDR3 reads CASSSAGVEETQYF. As DNA, the CDR3 is TGTGCCAGCAGCTCCGCAGGAGTCGAGGAGACCCAGTACTTC. Based on the CDR3 plus reference TRBV11-3 and TRBJ2-5, the full variable domain is EAGVVQSPRYKIIEKKQPVAFWCNPISGHNTLYWYLQNLGQGPELLIRYENEEAVDDSQLPKDRFSAERLKGVDSTLKIQPAELGDSAVYLCASSSAGVEETQYFGPGTRLLVL.

At least ten counts were recorded for this clonotype. This rearrangement joins TRBV5-1 to TRBJ2-7, with D possibly TRBD1 on 6 matching bases. Germline V gives CDR1 SGHRS, CDR2 YFSETQ. This CDR3 is built from 12 residues. The V and J ends lost 4 bases and 3 bases respectively, with 8 bases between them. The CDR3 DNA reads as TGCGCCAGCAGCGGGGGCTTCTACGAGCAGTACTTC. Amino acid sequence: CASSGGFYEQYF.

This clonotype has only a few counts. V and J are TRBV5-1 and TRBJ1-6; 7 bases align to TRBD1. The CDR3 totals 15 residues. Trimming took 1 base from V and 6 from J; bases not matched to a gene: 4. Germline CDR1 reads SGHRS; CDR2 reads YFSETQ. CDR3 in DNA: TGCGCCAGCAGCTTGTCGGGACAGACTAATTCACCCCTCCACTTT. It yields the protein CASSLSGQTNSPLHF.

This clonotype was counted a few times. The rearrangement uses TRBV5-6 and TRBJ2-3; 10 bases line up with TRBD2. Losses at the gene ends were 3 bases for V and 0 bases for J; bases not matched to a gene: 4. CDR3 length equals 16 residues. The V gene's germline CDR1 is SGHDT and CDR2 YYEEEE. CDR3 sequence reads: CASSSERGGSTDTQYF. As DNA, the CDR3 is TGTGCCAGCAGCTCGGAGCGGGGGGGTAGCACAGATACGCAGTATTTT.

As concerns this clonotype: A read error may explain this, as a much larger clone is one base away. This CDR3 is missing its conserved last phenylalanine or tryptophan, likely due to a read error. The V call is TRBV7-2, the J call TRBJ2-7; possibly TRBD2 for D (6 bases). Trimming shortened V by 4 bases and J by 7 bases, and 17 bases separated the two germline ends. Germline CDR1 and CDR2: SGHTA and FQGNSA. The CDR3 length is 14 residues. The CDR3 region has the DNA TGTGCCAGCAGCTCCGGGACTGGGATAGGGGAGCAGTACTAC. This sequence encodes CASSSGTGIGEQYY.

The CDR3 here is CASSGYRGNEQYF. The CDR3, as DNA: TGTGCCAGCAGTGGCTACAGGGGGAACGAGCAGTACTTC. The chain combines TRBV25-1 with TRBJ2-7; 8 positions agree with TRBD1. CDR3 length equals 13 residues. V shed 4 bases and J 5 bases; nucleotides not matched to a gene: 4. Germline CDR1 and CDR2: MGHDK and SYGVNS.

In this sample, this clonotype turned up a few times. Here the CDR3 reads CASSLSGIGEKLFF. The CDR3 DNA sequence: TGCGCCAGCAGCTTGTCGGGGATAGGGGAAAAACTGTTTTTT. The V and J genes are TRBV5-1 and TRBJ1-4; D gene uncertain. The CDR3 consists of 14 residues. The ends were cut back, 1 base at V and 8 bases at J, with 12 bases in the middle. Germline CDR1 SGHRS, CDR2 YFSETQ.

The rearrangement uses TRBV3-1 and TRBJ2-1; D uncertain. The germline V and J ends were trimmed by 3 bases and 4 bases, with 7 bases remaining between them. Germline V gives CDR1 LGHDT, CDR2 YNNKEL (reference sequence). This CDR3 is built from 13 residues. CDR3 amino acids: CASSQSWYNEQFF. The CDR3 DNA sequence: TGTGCCAGCAGCCAGTCTTGGTACAATGAGCAGTTCTTC.

In its sample, this clonotype was seen many times. J is TRBJ2-2 and V is TRBV2; D is uncertain. There are 11 residues in the CDR3. Germline V gives CDR1 SNHLY, CDR2 FYNNEI. Trimming removed 6 bases from V and 4 bases from J, with 3 bases in between. CDR3 residues: CASSVTGELFF. Here the CDR3 DNA reads TGTGCCAGCAGCGTCACCGGGGAGCTGTTTTTT. Based on the CDR3 plus reference TRBV2 and TRBJ2-2, the full variable domain is EPEVTQTPSHQVTQMGQEVILRCVPISNHLYFYWYRQILGQKVEFLVSFYNNEISEKSEIFDDQFSVERPDGSNFTLKIRSTKLEDSAMYFCASSVTGELFFGEGSRLTVL.

This clonotype was counted only a few times. V and J are TRBV7-8 and TRBJ2-1; no reliable D call. The CDR3 runs to 11 residues. V was clipped by 3 bases and J by 9 bases, with 6 bases between them. Germline V CDR1 and CDR2: SGHVS, FQNEAQ. CDR3 sequence (DNA): TGTGCCAGCAGCTTCCTTAGTGAGCAGTTCTTC. Its protein is CASSFLSEQFF.

This clonotype has just one count. The chain uses TRBV10-1 and TRBJ2-3; D may be TRBD2 (7 bases). This CDR3 is 14 amino acids long. Per the germline V gene, CDR1 is WNHNN and CDR2 is SYGVQD (reference sequence). V was trimmed by 3 bases and J by 3 bases, leaving 10 bases between them. The CDR3 DNA reads as TGCGCCAGCAGTGATAGGGGGGGTACAGATACGCAGTATTTT. It encodes CASSDRGGTDTQYF.

This clonotype has more than one count but fewer than ten. The V gene is TRBV28, the J gene TRBJ1-6; D is unresolved. V was shortened by 7 bases and J by 6 bases, with 22 bases between the two germline ends. This CDR3 region has 17 residues. The V gene's germline CDR1 is MDHEN and CDR2 SYDVKM. The CDR3: CASITPYGYEGNSPLHF. CDR3 nucleotides: TGTGCCAGCATCACGCCTTACGGGTATGAGGGTAATTCACCCCTCCACTTT.

The J gene is TRBJ2-7, the V gene TRBV6-2 or TRBV6-3; TRBD2 matches at 8 bases. Germline lookup yields CDR1 MNHEY and CDR2 SVGEGT. The CDR3 extends over 16 amino acids. Trimming removed 2 bases from V and 3 bases from J; junction bases left unmatched: 9. The CDR3: CASSYPEKRGLYEQYV. The CDR3 DNA reads as TGTGCCAGCAGTTACCCGGAGAAGCGGGGGCTCTACGAGCAGTACGTC.

This clonotype was counted a few times. The chain carries TRBV10-3 and TRBJ1-3; D may be TRBD1 (5 bases). Germline CDR1 and CDR2: ENHRY and SYGVKD. This CDR3 is 15 amino acids long. V was pared by 6 bases and J by 0 bases, with 12 bases between. The CDR3 region is CAIRRPGASGNTIYF. CDR3 in DNA: TGTGCCATCAGGAGACCCGGGGCCTCTGGAAACACCATATATTTT.

This clonotype has a handful of counts. V and J are TRBV7-2 and TRBJ2-3; 10 bases align to TRBD2. CDR3 length: 15 residues. Trimming cost V 6 bases and J 3 bases; bases outside gene matches: 6. CDR1 and CDR2 from the germline V gene are SGHTA and FQGNSA. The CDR3 loop reads CASSPELAGTDTQYF. The CDR3 DNA sequence: TGTGCCAGCAGTCCGGAACTAGCGGGGACAGATACGCAGTATTTT.

The rearrangement uses TRBV5-5 and TRBJ2-3; D gene unclear. Trimming cost V 2 bases and J 4 bases, with 8 bases left between them. CDR1 and CDR2 from the germline V gene are SGHKS and YYEKEE (reference sequence). The CDR3 is made up of 13 amino acids. CDR3 protein: CASSFDGPDTQYF. For the CDR3, the DNA is TGTGCCAGCAGCTTCGACGGGCCAGATACGCAGTATTTT.

This clonotype was seen at least ten times. The V call is TRBV5-1, the J call TRBJ2-1; D perhaps matches TRBD2 (5 bases). The length of the CDR3 is 13 residues. V was shortened by 2 bases and J by 12 bases, with 15 bases between the two germline ends. Germline CDR1 reads SGHRS; CDR2 reads YFSETQ. CDR3 region: CASSLNEPRGQFF. CDR3 coding DNA: TGCGCCAGCAGCTTAAATGAGCCTCGGGGGCAGTTCTTC.

This clonotype showed up just a few times. The CDR3 DNA reads as TGCAGTGCACACCTCAGGGGCTGGAATTCACCCCTCCACTTT. Its protein is CSAHLRGWNSPLHF. The V call is TRBV20-1, the J call TRBJ1-6; TRBD1 is a possible D gene (6 bases). Trimming took 6 bases from V and 7 from J, leaving 16 bases between them. Germline values: CDR1 DFQATT, CDR2 SNEGSKA (reference sequence). This CDR3 has 14 amino acids.